These 21 T cell receptor beta chains share one sample of origin, sequenced in a study of a mutant IDH1 vaccine in newly diagnosed glioma. The assay was immunoSEQ multiplex PCR, and TCRdb's table has in-frame clones only and misses some. The table includes about 74,000 clones, more than 85% detected once. For these TCRs, the target antigens are not known. Time point specified: week 35, safety follow-up. A single vaccine dose contained 300 ug of mutant IDH1 20-mer peptide, and topical imiquimod was used with it. The sample consisted of PBMCs, taken from a glioma patient whose treatment included an IDH1 peptide vaccine. These receptor sequences come from a man aged 25-45 years with glioma.

The CDR3 protein is CASSGTLETQYF. The DNA for the CDR3 is TGCGCCAGCAGCGGGACCCTAGAGACGCAGTATTTT. The chain is built from TRBV5-1 and TRBJ2-3, with D perhaps assigned TRBD1 or TRBD2 (5 bases each). Germline assignment: CDR1 SGHRS and CDR2 YFSETQ. The CDR3 is 12 amino acids. V shed 4 bases and J shed 9 bases, with 12 bases lying between them.

The genes are TRBV7-8 and TRBJ1-6; tentatively, D is TRBD1 (6 bases). This CDR3 has 16 amino acids. Trimming shortened V by 0 bases and J by 7 bases, and 13 bases separated the two germline ends. Germline values: CDR1 SGHVS, CDR2 FQNEAQ. CDR3 protein: CASSLAAGARNSPLHF. The DNA of the CDR3 is TGTGCCAGCAGCTTAGCGGCGGGGGCGCGGAATTCACCCCTCCACTTT.

V is TRBV4-2 and J is TRBJ1-2; D is possibly TRBD1 (5 bases). The CDR3 totals 14 residues. V was shortened by 2 bases and J by 0 bases, with 7 bases between the two germline ends. Germline V gene data show CDR1 as LGHNA and CDR2 as YNFKEQ. In DNA, the CDR3 is TGTGCCAGCAGCCAATCCAGGGCTAACTATGGCTACACCTTC. Translation gives CASSQSRANYGYTF.

This sequence joins TRBV7-9 and TRBJ2-7; D is possibly TRBD2 (5 bases). Germline-derived CDR1 and CDR2 are SEHNR and FQNEAQ (reference sequence). V was trimmed by 4 bases and J by 2 bases, leaving 9 bases between them. The CDR3 has 13 amino acids. CDR3 in DNA: TGTGCCAGCAGCTCCTTAGCGACCTACGAGCAGTACTTC. It is translated as CASSSLATYEQYF.

The gene calls are TRBV29-1 and TRBJ2-7; 9 bases are shared with TRBD1. Germline V CDR1 and CDR2: SQVTM, ANQGSEA. The CDR3 has 12 residues. Trimming at V came to 6 bases and at J to 2 bases, leaving 2 bases not matched to a gene. CDR3 sequence (DNA): TGCAGCGTCGGGACAGGGCCCTACGAGCAGTACTTC. Translated, it gives CSVGTGPYEQYF.

The rearrangement links TRBV5-4 to TRBJ1-5, with D unclear. Germline-derived CDR1 and CDR2 are SGHNT and YYREEE (reference sequence). This CDR3 spans 14 amino acids. V was shortened by 0 bases and J by 5 bases, with 9 bases between the two germline ends. This chain's CDR3 is CASSLAGRDQPQHF. CDR3 coding DNA: TGTGCCAGCAGCTTGGCGGGGAGAGATCAGCCCCAGCATTTT. The full variable domain, its missing parts supplied by reference TRBV5-4 and TRBJ1-5, is ETGVTQSPTHLIKTRGQQVTLRCSSQSGHNTVSWYQQALGQGPQFIFQYYREEENGRGNFPPRFSGLQFPNYSSELNVNALELDDSALYLCASSLAGRDQPQHFGDGTRLSIL.

The rearrangement joins TRBV7-2 to TRBJ2-5; D not certain. The CDR3 is made up of 12 amino acids. V was clipped by 3 bases and J by 3 bases, with 5 bases between them. Germline CDR1 is SGHTA and CDR2 is FQGNSA. CDR3 in DNA: TGTGCCAGCAGCTTTTTCGAAGAGACCCAGTACTTC. Amino acids: CASSFFEETQYF.

The chain joins TRBV19 to TRBJ1-5; D possibly corresponds to TRBD1 (5 bases). CDR1 is LNHDA and CDR2 is SQIVND in the germline V gene (reference sequence). CDR3 size: 15 residues. Trimming removed 3 bases at V and 6 bases at J, with 15 bases between. The CDR3: CASSIFGGGGQPQHF. The DNA of the CDR3 is TGTGCCAGTAGTATTTTTGGGGGGGGTGGTCAGCCCCAGCATTTT.

CDR3 DNA: TGTGCCAGCAGCTTAGGGGCCAGAGACTACGAGCAGTACTTC. Protein product: CASSLGARDYEQYF. The rearrangement links TRBV7-6 to TRBJ2-7; D is undetermined. V dropped 1 base and J dropped 3 bases, with 10 bases sitting between them. The CDR3 has 14 residues. Germline lookup yields CDR1 SGHVS and CDR2 FNYEAQ.

The gene calls are TRBV19 and TRBJ1-6; 7 bases fit TRBD1. This CDR3 has 16 residues. From germline, CDR1 is LNHDA and CDR2 SQIVND (reference sequence). V gave up 6 bases and J gave up 10 bases; unmatched junction bases: 15. The CDR3 sequence is CASSRQYRGGRSPLHF. In nucleotides, the CDR3 is TGTGCCAGTAGCAGGCAGTACAGGGGTGGGCGGTCACCCCTCCACTTT.

The V call is TRBV7-9, the J call TRBJ2-5, with 7 bases lining up with TRBD1. V was clipped by 6 bases and J by 5 bases; unmatched bases: 6. The CDR3 loop spans 13 amino acids. Germline lookup yields CDR1 SEHNR and CDR2 FQNEAQ (reference sequence). The CDR3 loop is CASSRDSKETQYF. CDR3 nucleotide sequence: TGTGCCAGCAGTCGGGACAGTAAGGAGACCCAGTACTTC. Combining the CDR3 with reference TRBV7-9 and TRBJ2-5 gives the whole variable domain DTGVSQNPRHKITKRGQNVTFRCDPISEHNRLYWYRQTLGQGPEFLTYFQNEAQLEKSRLLSDRFSAERPKGSFSTLEIQRTEQGDSAMYLCASSRDSKETQYFGPGTRLLVL.

V gene TRBV6-5 combines with J gene TRBJ2-3; no clear D. Germline assignment: CDR1 MNHEY and CDR2 SVGAGI. The CDR3 is 11 amino acids. V shed 7 bases and J shed 11 bases, with 13 bases lying between them. The CDR3 spells CASTNSEQQYF. As DNA, the CDR3 is TGTGCCAGCACCAACAGCGAACAGCAGTATTTT.

The genes are TRBV10-1 and TRBJ2-5; 8 bases line up with TRBD2. This CDR3 is 14 amino acids long. V shed 9 bases, J shed 4 bases, and the junction held 10 bases outside the gene matches. Germline loops: CDR1 WNHNN, CDR2 SYGVQD (reference sequence). DNA for the CDR3: TGCGCCAGAGCGGGAGATAACCCTCCAGAGACCCAGTACTTC. Its protein is CARAGDNPPETQYF.

This clone was counted between two and nine times. The gene calls are TRBV2 and TRBJ1-4; weak D call: TRBD1 (5 bases). CDR3 length: 16 residues. The V end lost 0 bases, the J end lost 3 bases, and 11 bases lay between the germline ends. Germline V lookup: CDR1 SNHLY, CDR2 FYNNEI. The CDR3 protein is CASSEAEAGANEKLFF. The CDR3 DNA follows: TGTGCCAGCAGTGAAGCGGAAGCGGGGGCTAATGAAAAACTGTTTTTT.

The CDR3 loop is CASSPDSSYNEQFF. CDR3 sequence (DNA): TGCGCCAGCAGCCCCGACAGCTCCTACAATGAGCAGTTCTTC. The chain recombines TRBV5-1 with TRBJ2-1, with D possibly being TRBD1 (5 bases). The length of the CDR3 is 14 residues. Trimming took off 4 bases at V and 0 bases at J, with 8 bases between the two ends. The germline gives CDR1 SGHRS, CDR2 YFSETQ.

This clone was recorded only once. The chain employs TRBV7-8 and TRBJ1-5; D may be TRBD1 (5 bases). CDR1 and CDR2 from the germline V gene are SGHVS and FQNEAQ. Trimming stripped 5 bases from V and 0 bases from J, with 11 bases between. The CDR3 has 15 amino acids. The CDR3 DNA sequence: TGTGCCAGCAGCCCAACAGGACGTAGCAATCAGCCCCAGCATTTT. Translating gives CASSPTGRSNQPQHF.

The gene calls are TRBV29-1 and TRBJ1-2; D is unclear. Germline CDR1 is SQVTM and CDR2 is ANQGSEA. Trimming took 3 bases from V and 4 from J, leaving 9 bases between them. The CDR3 totals 12 residues. This chain's CDR3 is CSVDPEVYGYTF. CDR3 nucleotide sequence: TGCAGCGTTGACCCAGAAGTCTATGGCTACACCTTC.

The chain carries TRBV2 and TRBJ1-1, with unresolved D. The CDR3 contains 11 residues. Trimming pared 4 bases from V and 6 bases from J, leaving 6 bases between. The germline V gene encodes CDR1 SNHLY and CDR2 FYNNEI. The CDR3 loop reads CASSGVSEAFF. For the CDR3, the DNA is TGTGCCAGCAGTGGGGTGTCTGAAGCTTTCTTT.

The chain couples TRBV28 to TRBJ2-3; possible D gene TRBD2, 5 bases. Germline CDR1 and CDR2: MDHEN and SYDVKM. The CDR3 is made up of 13 amino acids. V shed 3 bases and J shed 2 bases, with 6 bases lying between them. CDR3 in amino acids: CASSFGITDTQYF. CDR3 DNA sequence: TGTGCCAGCAGTTTCGGGATCACAGATACGCAGTATTTT.

The V call is TRBV30, the J call TRBJ1-6; D unresolved. V lost 5 bases, J lost 0 bases, and 5 bases lay in between. Germline lookup yields CDR1 GTSNPN and CDR2 SVGIG (reference sequence). This CDR3 is built from 13 residues. The CDR3 DNA is TGTGCCTGGGGGGTCTCCTATAATTCACCCCTCCACTTT. The encoded protein is CAWGVSYNSPLHF.

CDR3 in DNA: TGTGCCAGCAGCTCTCCTGGTGGGGGAAATGAAAAACTGTTTTTT. This codes for CASSSPGGGNEKLFF. The genes are TRBV11-2 and TRBJ1-4, with D tentatively TRBD1 (5 bases). This CDR3 has 15 amino acids. V was pared by 4 bases and J by 5 bases, with 14 bases between. The germline V gene has CDR1 SGHAT and CDR2 FQNNGV.